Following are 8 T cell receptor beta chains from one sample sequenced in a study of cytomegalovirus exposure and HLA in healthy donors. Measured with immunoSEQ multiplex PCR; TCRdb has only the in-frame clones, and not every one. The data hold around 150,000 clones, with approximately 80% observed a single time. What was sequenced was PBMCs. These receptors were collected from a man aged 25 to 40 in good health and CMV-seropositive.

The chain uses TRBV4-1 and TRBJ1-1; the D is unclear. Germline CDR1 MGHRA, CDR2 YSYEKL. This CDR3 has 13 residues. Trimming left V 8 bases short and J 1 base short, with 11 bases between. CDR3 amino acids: CASSRGANTEAFF. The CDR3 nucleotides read TGCGCCAGCTCACGGGGAGCGAACACTGAAGCTTTCTTT.

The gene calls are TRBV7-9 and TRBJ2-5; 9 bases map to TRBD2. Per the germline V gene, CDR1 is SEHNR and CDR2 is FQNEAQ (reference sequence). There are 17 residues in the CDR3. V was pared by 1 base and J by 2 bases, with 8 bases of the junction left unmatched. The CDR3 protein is CASSLGFSSGNQETQYF. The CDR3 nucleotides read TGTGCCAGCAGCTTAGGATTCTCTAGCGGGAATCAAGAGACCCAGTACTTC.

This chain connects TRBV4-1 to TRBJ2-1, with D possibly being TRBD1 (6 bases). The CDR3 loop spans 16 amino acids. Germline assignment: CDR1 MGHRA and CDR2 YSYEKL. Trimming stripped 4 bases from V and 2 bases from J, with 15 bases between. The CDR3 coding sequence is TGCGCCAGCAGCCTAGCCGATAACAGGGCCTACAATGAGCAGTTCTTC. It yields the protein CASSLADNRAYNEQFF.

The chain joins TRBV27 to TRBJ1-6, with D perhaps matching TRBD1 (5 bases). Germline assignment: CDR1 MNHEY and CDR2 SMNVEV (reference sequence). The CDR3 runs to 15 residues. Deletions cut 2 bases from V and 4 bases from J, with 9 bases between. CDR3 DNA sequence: TGTGCCAGCAGTTTAATGGGGGGTTATAATTCACCCCTCCACTTT. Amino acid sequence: CASSLMGGYNSPLHF.

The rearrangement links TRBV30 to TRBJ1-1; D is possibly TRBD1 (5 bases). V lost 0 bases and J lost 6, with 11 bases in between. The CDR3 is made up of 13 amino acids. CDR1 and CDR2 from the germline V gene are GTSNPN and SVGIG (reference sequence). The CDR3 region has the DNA TGTGCCTGGAGTGTGGTGGGGGGGGCTGAAGCTTTCTTT. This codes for CAWSVVGGAEAFF.

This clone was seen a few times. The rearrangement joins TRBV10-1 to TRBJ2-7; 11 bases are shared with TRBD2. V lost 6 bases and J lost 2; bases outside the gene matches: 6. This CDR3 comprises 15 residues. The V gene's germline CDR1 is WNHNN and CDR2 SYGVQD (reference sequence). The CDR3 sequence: CASSSSGGRPYEQYF. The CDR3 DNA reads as TGCGCCAGCAGCTCTAGCGGGGGGCGCCCCTACGAGCAGTACTTC.

The CDR3 coding sequence is TGCGCCAGCCAGAGGGACGGAGGGGTCAACGAGCAGTACTTC. It translates to CASQRDGGVNEQYF. The genes are TRBV5-1 and TRBJ2-7; maybe TRBD2 (6 bases). The ends were cut back, 7 bases at V and 5 bases at J, with 19 bases in the middle. The germline V gene encodes CDR1 SGHRS and CDR2 YFSETQ. The CDR3 covers 14 residues.

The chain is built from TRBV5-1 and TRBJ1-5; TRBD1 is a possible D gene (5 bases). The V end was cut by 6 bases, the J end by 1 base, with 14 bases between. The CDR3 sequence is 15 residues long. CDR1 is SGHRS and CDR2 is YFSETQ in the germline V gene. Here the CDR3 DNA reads TGCGCCAGCACCCCGGGTGACAGAAGCAATCAGCCCCAGCATTTT. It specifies CASTPGDRSNQPQHF.